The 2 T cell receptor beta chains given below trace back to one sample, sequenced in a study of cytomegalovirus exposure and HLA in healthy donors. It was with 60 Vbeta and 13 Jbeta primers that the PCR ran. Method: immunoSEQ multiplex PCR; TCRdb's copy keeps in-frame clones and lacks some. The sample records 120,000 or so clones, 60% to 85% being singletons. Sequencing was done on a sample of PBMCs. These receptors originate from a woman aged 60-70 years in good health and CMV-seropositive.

In nucleotides, the CDR3 is TGTGCCACCAGAAGGACAGGTAATGAGCAGTTCTTC. Its protein product is CATRRTGNEQFF. V gene TRBV5-6 combines with J gene TRBJ2-1; 7 bases map to TRBD1. Germline-derived CDR1 and CDR2 are SGHDT and YYEEEE. V lost 9 bases, J lost 7 bases, and 7 bases stayed unmatched. The length of the CDR3 is 12 residues.

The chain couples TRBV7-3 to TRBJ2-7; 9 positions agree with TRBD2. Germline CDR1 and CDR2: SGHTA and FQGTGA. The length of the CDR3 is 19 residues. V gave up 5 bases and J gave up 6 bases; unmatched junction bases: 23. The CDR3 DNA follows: TGTGCCAGCAGCGTAATAGCGGGAGTAGTCCCAAAGGGTTACGGCGAGCAGTACTTC. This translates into CASSVIAGVVPKGYGEQYF.